This TCR beta chain was obtained from a study of T cells in localized non-small cell lung cancer. Study observations and caveats: Maximal T cell clonality occurred in uninvolved adjacent lung, with tumor ranking below it. When the top 100 tumor clones were examined, a median approximately 59 of them also appeared in the adjacent lung, which was paired and uninvolved.

This table comes from immunoSEQ multiplex PCR, and its TCRdb copy is limited to in-frame clones, with some not included. The table lists about 14,000 clones, roughly nine tenths of them singletons. V shed 0 bases and J 5 bases; nucleotides not matched to a gene: 4. CDR3 size: 14 residues. Germline V gives CDR1 SGHNT, CDR2 YYREEE (reference sequence). Of note for this clone: Its antigen is unidentified.

The TCR was taken from a man aged 35 to 69 with stage III lung adenocarcinoma. This specimen was peripheral blood mononuclear cells, taken before any cancer treatment. The chain has TRBV5-4 and TRBJ2-5; 7 bases fit TRBD2. The DNA of the CDR3 is TGTGCCAGCAGCTTGGCCCGGGGGGTGGAGACCCAGTACTTC. It translates to CASSLARGVETQYF.